The source of this T cell receptor (beta chain) is a study of T cells in Graves' hyperthyroidism and ophthalmopathy. Findings of the study overall: Most clonotypes expanded in the thyroid (above 0.001) were also present in blood. Ophthalmopathy onset followed model prediction by a median about six months.

Germline V gives CDR1 MNHEY, CDR2 SVGAGI. Trimming cost V 5 bases and J 6 bases, with 13 bases left between them. The CDR3 is made up of 13 amino acids. This clonotype was recorded once. What it binds is unknown. Amplification yielded TCR beta CDR3 regions, with RNA transcripts as the source. Researchers ran a first-round RT-PCR on the TCR CDR3 using the HTBI primer set. In TCRdb, the multiplex PCR reads were re-called with MiXCR into one record per CDR3 protein. The sample records around 660,000 distinct CDR3 sequences, roughly 46% being singletons. Lactation, pregnancy, other autoimmune disease or uncontrolled infection led to exclusion of patients.

The sequencing input was peripheral blood or thyroid tissue (not recorded which). The chain links TRBV6-5 to TRBJ1-1; D uncertain. The receptor's source is an adult man with Graves' disease, either hyperthyroidism or ophthalmopathy (not recorded which). The CDR3 DNA reads TGTGCCAGCAGTACTTTCGGTTTTTCTGAAGCTTTCTTT. This gives the protein CASSTFGFSEAFF.